The rows below give T cell receptor beta chains drawn from one sample of a study of blood T cells in healthy people across ages. TCRdb re-called the 5' RACE reads with MiXCR, one entry per CDR3 protein. This sample has about 1.6 million distinct CDR3 sequences, with around 36% found just once. What was sequenced was blood. The origin of the receptors is a woman in her twenties or thirties in good health. The conserved cysteine and the conserved F or W are not part of the CDR3 here. The order of the fields is CDR3 protein, D gene, V gene. A D gene is named only where the DNA matches it firmly.

CDR3: ASNVGTSIDNEQF
D: TRBD2
V: TRBV6-2/TRBV6-3

CDR3: ASSGGPGPASNEQF
D: -
V: TRBV5-6

CDR3: ASRISAGGPMEEQF
D: TRBD2
V: TRBV27

CDR3: SAKMSPGDRVGTEAF
D: TRBD1
V: TRBV20-1

CDR3: ASSQGGGGYT
D: -
V: TRBV3-1

CDR3: ASSHIAGGVTGELF
D: TRBD2
V: TRBV3-1

CDR3: ASGPMKQGAPATNEKLF
D: TRBD1
V: TRBV7-4

CDR3: ASSPGGLGANVLT
D: -
V: TRBV3-1

CDR3: ASSYSTDRGYGYT
D: TRBD1
V: TRBV6-2/TRBV6-3

CDR3: ASSGGTSDYEQY
D: -
V: TRBV7-2

CDR3: ASSRIQGPTEAF
D: TRBD1
V: TRBV18

CDR3: ASSGTLAGTTSTDTQY
D: TRBD2
V: TRBV9